Listed below are T cell receptor beta chains from one sample, sequenced in a study of memory CD4+ T cells and cytomegalovirus serostatus. The method was immunoSEQ multiplex PCR; TCRdb's version includes in-frame clones alone and lacks a portion of them. The sample has 70,000 to 95,000 clones; 80% are singletons. Sequencing was done on a sample of memory CD4+ T cells from blood. The receptors were gathered from an adult in good health and CMV-seronegative. The CDR3 runs from the conserved cysteine through the conserved F or W. Each record gives: CDR3 protein, CDR3 DNA, clone size, J gene, V gene, D gene. The D gene is left open where the match is weak. For some rows the clone size is stated as once, few or many, or as a class when expanded; others skip it.

CDR3: CASSEGQGHQPQHF
DNA: TGTGCCAGCAGTGAAGGGCAGGGGCATCAGCCCCAGCATTTT
size: NA
J: TRBJ1-5
V: TRBV2
D: NA

CDR3: CASSVDQRGLDEQFF
DNA: TGTGCCAGCAGCGTAGATCAGCGGGGGCTCGATGAGCAGTTCTTC
size: NA
J: TRBJ2-1
V: TRBV9
D: TRBD2

CDR3: CASIPGQGGSDTQYF
DNA: TGTGCCAGCATTCCGGGACAGGGGGGTTCAGATACGCAGTATTTT
size: NA
J: TRBJ2-3
V: TRBV9
D: TRBD1

CDR3: CASSPTGGAGTGELFF
DNA: TGTGCCAGCAGCCCGACAGGGGGCGCTGGGACCGGGGAGCTGTTTTTT
size: few
J: TRBJ2-2
V: TRBV7-3
D: TRBD1

CDR3: CASSLGAGEAQETQYF
DNA: TGTGCCAGCAGCTTAGGAGCGGGGGAGGCCCAAGAGACCCAGTACTTC
size: NA
J: TRBJ2-5
V: TRBV7-3
D: TRBD2

CDR3: CASSQRDSGNTIYF
DNA: TGTGCCAGCAGCCAACGGGACTCTGGAAACACCATATATTTT
size: NA
J: TRBJ1-3
V: TRBV4-2
D: NA

CDR3: CASSPVPLAGGPGDTQYF
DNA: TGCGCCAGCAGCCCCGTACCTCTAGCGGGGGGGCCAGGAGATACGCAGTATTTT
size: NA
J: TRBJ2-3
V: TRBV4-1
D: TRBD2

CDR3: CASRWVEDTIYF
DNA: TGTGCCAGCAGATGGGTAGAAGACACCATATATTTT
size: NA
J: TRBJ1-3
V: TRBV11-2
D: NA

CDR3: CASSYGGTSSTETQYF
DNA: TGTGCCAGCAGTTACGGAGGTACTAGCTCTACGGAAACGCAGTATTTT
size: NA
J: TRBJ2-3
V: TRBV6-5
D: NA

CDR3: CASSWGQGLNQPQHF
DNA: TGTGCCAGCAGCTGGGGACAGGGACTAAATCAGCCCCAGCATTTT
size: once
J: TRBJ1-5
V: TRBV5-6
D: TRBD1

CDR3: CASSALVGYSPLHF
DNA: TGTGCCAGCAGCGCCCTTGTGGGATATTCACCCCTCCACTTT
size: NA
J: TRBJ1-6
V: TRBV2
D: NA

CDR3: CATYFSGTGENEQFF
DNA: TGTGCCACTTATTTTTCCGGGACAGGGGAGAATGAGCAGTTCTTC
size: NA
J: TRBJ2-1
V: TRBV2
D: TRBD1

CDR3: CASSPTGGLNEKLFF
DNA: TGTGCCAGCTCACCAACAGGGGGCCTAAATGAAAAACTGTTTTTT
size: NA
J: TRBJ1-4
V: TRBV18
D: TRBD1

CDR3: CASSPGTVNTEAFF
DNA: TGTGCCAGCAGCCCCGGGACAGTGAACACTGAAGCTTTCTTT
size: NA
J: TRBJ1-1
V: TRBV7-2
D: TRBD1

CDR3: CSVEGQYYGYTF
DNA: TGCAGCGTTGAGGGTCAGTACTATGGCTACACCTTC
size: NA
J: TRBJ1-2
V: TRBV29-1
D: NA

CDR3: CASSSAGKPTEAFF
DNA: TGTGCCAGCAGCTCCGCGGGGAAGCCAACTGAAGCTTTCTTT
size: few
J: TRBJ1-1
V: TRBV11-2
D: NA

CDR3: CASSRAGTGSSGANVLTF
DNA: TGTGCCAGCAGCAGGGCCGGGACAGGGAGCTCTGGGGCCAACGTCCTGACTTTC
size: NA
J: TRBJ2-6
V: TRBV5-4
D: TRBD1

CDR3: CAWGPGLVPYEQYF
DNA: TGTGCCTGGGGACCGGGACTTGTACCCTACGAGCAGTACTTC
size: NA
J: TRBJ2-7
V: TRBV30
D: NA

CDR3: CASSSLAGAFGSPLHF
DNA: TGTGCCAGCAGCTCGTTGGCAGGGGCCTTTGGTTCACCCCTCCACTTT
size: few
J: TRBJ1-6
V: TRBV5-6
D: NA

CDR3: CASSSPPWDTIYF
DNA: TGTGCCAGCAGCTCCCCCCCGTGGGATACCATATATTTT
size: NA
J: TRBJ1-3
V: TRBV7-2
D: NA

CDR3: CAGNRDYNSPLHF
DNA: TGTGCCGGCAACAGGGACTATAATTCACCCCTCCACTTT
size: NA
J: TRBJ1-6
V: TRBV6-1
D: NA

CDR3: CASSAGHTTTYEQYF
DNA: TGCGCCAGCAGCGCAGGACATACCACCACCTACGAGCAGTACTTC
size: NA
J: TRBJ2-7
V: TRBV5-1
D: NA

CDR3: CSARRETQYF
DNA: TGCAGTGCCAGGAGGGAGACCCAGTACTTC
size: few
J: TRBJ2-5
V: TRBV20-1
D: NA

CDR3: CASSNGTGRGETQYF
DNA: TGCGCCAGCAGCAATGGGACAGGGAGAGGAGAGACCCAGTACTTC
size: few
J: TRBJ2-5
V: TRBV5-1
D: TRBD1

CDR3: CSVRGTSYNEQFF
DNA: TGCAGCGTAAGGGGGACCTCCTACAATGAGCAGTTCTTC
size: NA
J: TRBJ2-1
V: TRBV29-1
D: NA

CDR3: CASSQERLGGNTGELFF
DNA: TGTGCCAGCAGCCAAGAAAGACTAGGCGGGAACACCGGGGAGCTGTTTTTT
size: NA
J: TRBJ2-2
V: TRBV4-2
D: NA

CDR3: CASSSPDTPEKLFF
DNA: TGTGCCAGCAGCTCTCCCGACACACCTGAAAAACTGTTTTTT
size: NA
J: TRBJ1-4
V: TRBV7-8
D: NA

CDR3: CASGGQGGNTIYF
DNA: TGTGCCAGCGGGGGACAGGGAGGAAACACCATATATTTT
size: NA
J: TRBJ1-3
V: TRBV7-2
D: TRBD1

CDR3: CASSVGVQASYEQYF
DNA: TGTGCCAGCAGCGTAGGCGTGCAAGCTTCCTACGAGCAGTACTTC
size: NA
J: TRBJ2-7
V: TRBV9
D: NA

CDR3: CASSYRGTNEKLFF
DNA: TGCGCCAGCAGCTACAGGGGAACTAATGAAAAACTGTTTTTT
size: NA
J: TRBJ1-4
V: TRBV5-1
D: TRBD1

CDR3: CASSVALGPGELFF
DNA: TGTGCCAGCAGCGTCGCACTTGGTCCCGGGGAGCTGTTTTTT
size: NA
J: TRBJ2-2
V: TRBV7-9
D: NA

CDR3: CASTGGTSGNQPQHF
DNA: TGTGCCAGCACGGGGGGGACTAGCGGCAATCAGCCCCAGCATTTT
size: once
J: TRBJ1-5
V: TRBV2
D: NA

CDR3: CAWSGQGRSEAFF
DNA: TGTGCCTGGAGTGGACAGGGTAGGTCTGAAGCTTTCTTT
size: NA
J: TRBJ1-1
V: TRBV30
D: TRBD1

CDR3: CASLMQGRNTIYF
DNA: TGTGCCAGCCTCATGCAGGGAAGAAACACCATATATTTT
size: few
J: TRBJ1-3
V: TRBV19
D: NA

CDR3: CASSSGQETLQFF
DNA: TGTGCCAGCAGCTCGGGACAGGAAACTTTGCAGTTCTTC
size: few
J: TRBJ2-1
V: TRBV11-2
D: TRBD1

CDR3: CASSLGGTEQETQYF
DNA: TGCGCCAGCAGCTTGGGTGGGACGGAACAAGAGACCCAGTACTTC
size: NA
J: TRBJ2-5
V: TRBV5-1
D: NA

CDR3: CASSRQSNSPLHF
DNA: TGTGCTAGTTCCCGGCAGAGCAATTCACCCCTCCACTTT
size: NA
J: TRBJ1-6
V: TRBV12-5
D: NA

CDR3: CASSQRDRTGELFF
DNA: TGTGCCAGCAGCCAAAGGGACCGTACCGGGGAGCTGTTTTTT
size: once
J: TRBJ2-2
V: TRBV11-1
D: NA

CDR3: CASSQKTGANYGYTF
DNA: TGTGCCAGCAGCCAAAAGACAGGGGCCAACTATGGCTACACCTTC
size: NA
J: TRBJ1-2
V: TRBV5-4
D: TRBD1

CDR3: CASSPGPPRYGYTF
DNA: TGTGCCAGCAGCCCCGGGCCGCCGAGGTATGGCTACACCTTC
size: NA
J: TRBJ1-2
V: TRBV27
D: NA

CDR3: CASSQRSGNEKLFF
DNA: TGTGCCAGCAGTCAACGTAGTGGCAATGAAAAACTGTTTTTT
size: NA
J: TRBJ1-4
V: TRBV28
D: NA